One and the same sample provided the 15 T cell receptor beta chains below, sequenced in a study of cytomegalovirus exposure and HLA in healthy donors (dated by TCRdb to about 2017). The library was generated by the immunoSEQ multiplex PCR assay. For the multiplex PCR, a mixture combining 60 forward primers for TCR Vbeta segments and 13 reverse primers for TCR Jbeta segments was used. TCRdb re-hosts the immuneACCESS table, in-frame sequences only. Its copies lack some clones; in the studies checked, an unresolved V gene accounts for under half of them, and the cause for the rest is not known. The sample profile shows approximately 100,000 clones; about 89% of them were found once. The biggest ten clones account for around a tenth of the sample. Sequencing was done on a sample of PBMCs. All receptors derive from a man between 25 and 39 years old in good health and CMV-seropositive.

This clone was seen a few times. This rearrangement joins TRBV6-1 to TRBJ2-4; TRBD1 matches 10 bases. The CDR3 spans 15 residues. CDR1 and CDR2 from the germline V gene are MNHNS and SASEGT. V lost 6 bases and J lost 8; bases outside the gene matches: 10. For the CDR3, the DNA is TGTGCCAGCAGACGACAGGGGGCGATTGAGGACATTCAGTACTTC. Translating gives CASRRQGAIEDIQYF.

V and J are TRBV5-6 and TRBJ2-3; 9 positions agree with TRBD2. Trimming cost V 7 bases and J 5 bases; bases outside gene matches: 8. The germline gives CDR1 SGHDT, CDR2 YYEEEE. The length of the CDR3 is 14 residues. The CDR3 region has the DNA TGTGCCAGCGGATGGACTAGCGCCCGAGATACGCAGTATTTT. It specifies CASGWTSARDTQYF.

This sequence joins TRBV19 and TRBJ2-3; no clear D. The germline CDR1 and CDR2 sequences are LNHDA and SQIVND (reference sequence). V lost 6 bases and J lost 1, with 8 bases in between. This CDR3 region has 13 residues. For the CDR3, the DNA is TGTGCCAGTAGCCCGACTCGCACAGATACGCAGTATTTT. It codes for CASSPTRTDTQYF.

CDR3 protein: CASSPGQGAHEQYF. In DNA form, the CDR3 reads TGCGCCAGCAGCCCCGGACAGGGGGCCCACGAGCAGTACTTC. This sequence joins TRBV4-1 and TRBJ2-7; 11 bases line up with TRBD1. The trim removed 4 bases at V and 5 bases at J, leaving 4 bases unmatched. The CDR3 contains 14 residues. The germline gives CDR1 MGHRA, CDR2 YSYEKL.

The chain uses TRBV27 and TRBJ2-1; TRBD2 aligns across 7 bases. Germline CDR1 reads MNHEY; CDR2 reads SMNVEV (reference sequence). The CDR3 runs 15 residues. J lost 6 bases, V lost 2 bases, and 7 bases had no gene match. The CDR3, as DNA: TGTGCCAGCAGTTTAGGCCTAGCGGAGCTCAATGAGCAGTTCTTC. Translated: CASSLGLAELNEQFF.

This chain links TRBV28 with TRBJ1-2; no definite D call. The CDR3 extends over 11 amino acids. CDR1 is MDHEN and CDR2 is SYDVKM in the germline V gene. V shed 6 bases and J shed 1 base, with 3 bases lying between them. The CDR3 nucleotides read TGTGCCAGCAGCTATAACTATGGCTACACCTTC. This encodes CASSYNYGYTF.

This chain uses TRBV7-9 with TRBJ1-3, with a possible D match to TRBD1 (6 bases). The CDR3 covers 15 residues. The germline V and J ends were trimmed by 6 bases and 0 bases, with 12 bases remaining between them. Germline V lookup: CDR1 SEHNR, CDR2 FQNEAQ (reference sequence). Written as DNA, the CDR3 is TGTGCCAGCAGTTGGTGGACAGTCTCTGGAAACACCATATATTTT. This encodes CASSWWTVSGNTIYF. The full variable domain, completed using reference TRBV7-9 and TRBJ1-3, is DTGVSQNPRHKITKRGQNVTFRCDPISEHNRLYWYRQTLGQGPEFLTYFQNEAQLEKSRLLSDRFSAERPKGSFSTLEIQRTEQGDSAMYLCASSWWTVSGNTIYFGEGSWLTVV.

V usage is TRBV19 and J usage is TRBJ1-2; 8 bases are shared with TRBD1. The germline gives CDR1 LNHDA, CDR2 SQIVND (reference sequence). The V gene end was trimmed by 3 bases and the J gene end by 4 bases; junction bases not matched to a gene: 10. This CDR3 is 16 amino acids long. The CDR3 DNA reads TGTGCCAGTAGTATCCAACAGGGGGGAGTCGCCTATGGCTACACCTTC. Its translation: CASSIQQGGVAYGYTF. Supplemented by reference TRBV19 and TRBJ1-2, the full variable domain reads DGGITQSPKYLFRKEGQNVTLSCEQNLNHDAMYWYRQDPGQGLRLIYYSQIVNDFQKGDIAEGYSVSREKKESFPLTVTSAQKNPTAFYLCASSIQQGGVAYGYTFGSGTRLTVV.

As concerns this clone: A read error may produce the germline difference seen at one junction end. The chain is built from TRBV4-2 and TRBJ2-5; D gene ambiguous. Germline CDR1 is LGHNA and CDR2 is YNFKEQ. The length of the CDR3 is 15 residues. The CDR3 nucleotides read TGTGCCAGCAACCAAGCCCATGGGCTCGAAGAGACCCAGTACTTC. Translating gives CASNQAHGLEETQYF.

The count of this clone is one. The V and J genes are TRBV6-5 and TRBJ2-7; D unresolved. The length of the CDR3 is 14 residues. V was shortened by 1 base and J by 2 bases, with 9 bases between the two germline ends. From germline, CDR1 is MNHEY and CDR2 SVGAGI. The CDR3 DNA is TGTGCCAGCAGTTACTGGGCAGGCACCTACGAGCAGTACTTC. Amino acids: CASSYWAGTYEQYF.

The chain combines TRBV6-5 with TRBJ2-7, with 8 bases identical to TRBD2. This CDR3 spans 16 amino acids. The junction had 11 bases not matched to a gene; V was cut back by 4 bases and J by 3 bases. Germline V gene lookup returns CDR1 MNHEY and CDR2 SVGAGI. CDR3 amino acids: CASSFNDRGGGYEQYF. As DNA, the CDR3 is TGTGCCAGCAGTTTTAACGACCGGGGGGGTGGCTACGAGCAGTACTTC.

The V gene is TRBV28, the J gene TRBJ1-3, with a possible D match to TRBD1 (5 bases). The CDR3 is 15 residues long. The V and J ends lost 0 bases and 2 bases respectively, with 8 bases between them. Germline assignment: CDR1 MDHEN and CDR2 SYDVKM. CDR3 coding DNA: TGTGCCAGCAGTTTATGGTTAGGGGCTGGAAACACCATATATTTT. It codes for CASSLWLGAGNTIYF.

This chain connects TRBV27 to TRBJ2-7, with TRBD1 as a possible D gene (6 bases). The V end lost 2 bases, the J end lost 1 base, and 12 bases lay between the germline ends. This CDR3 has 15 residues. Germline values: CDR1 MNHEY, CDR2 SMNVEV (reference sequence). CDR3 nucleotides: TGTGCCAGCAGTTTAAGGGGGATTAGGTCCTACGAGCAGTACTTC. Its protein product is CASSLRGIRSYEQYF.

The CDR3 sequence is CASSLPGLAGYNEQFF. The DNA for the CDR3 is TGTGCCAGCAGCTTGCCCGGACTAGCGGGATACAATGAGCAGTTCTTC. V and J are TRBV5-5 and TRBJ2-1, with 12 bases fitting TRBD2. Germline CDR1 SGHKS, CDR2 YYEKEE (reference sequence). Trimming cost V 1 base and J 4 bases; bases outside gene matches: 3. The CDR3 totals 16 residues. Looking up the rest from reference TRBV5-5 and TRBJ2-1 gives the full variable domain: DAGVTQSPTHLIKTRGQQVTLRCSPISGHKSVSWYQQVLGQGPQFIFQYYEKEERGRGNFPDRFSARQFPNYSSELNVNALLLGDSALYLCASSLPGLAGYNEQFFGPGTRLTVL.

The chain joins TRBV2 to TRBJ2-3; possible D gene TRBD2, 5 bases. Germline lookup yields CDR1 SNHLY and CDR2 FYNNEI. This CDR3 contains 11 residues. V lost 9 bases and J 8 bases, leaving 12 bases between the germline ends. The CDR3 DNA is TGTGCCAGTCCTCGGGGATCTACGCAGTATTTT. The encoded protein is CASPRGSTQYF.